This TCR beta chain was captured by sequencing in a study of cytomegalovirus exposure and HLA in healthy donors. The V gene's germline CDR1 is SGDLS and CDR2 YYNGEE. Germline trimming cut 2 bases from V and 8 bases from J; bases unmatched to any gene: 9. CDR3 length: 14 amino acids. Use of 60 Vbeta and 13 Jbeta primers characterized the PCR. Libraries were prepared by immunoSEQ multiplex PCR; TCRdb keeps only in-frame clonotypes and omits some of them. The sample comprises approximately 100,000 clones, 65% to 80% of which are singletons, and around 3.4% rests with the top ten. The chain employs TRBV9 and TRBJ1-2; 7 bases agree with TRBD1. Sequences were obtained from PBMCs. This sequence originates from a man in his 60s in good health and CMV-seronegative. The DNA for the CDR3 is TGTGCCAGCAGCGTGGGGGTGGAGGGGGCCGGCTACACCTTC. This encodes CASSVGVEGAGYTF.